The clone carrying this TCR beta chain was detected ten times or more. CDR1 and CDR2 (germline): SGHNT, YENEEA. V gave up 5 bases and J gave up 4 bases, with 15 bases separating them. This CDR3 has 15 amino acids. In TCRdb, the RACE reads were re-called with MiXCR into one record per CDR3 protein. The table includes about 82,000 distinct CDR3 sequences, 10% to 15% detected once. The time point here: patch test 3, about 24 weeks after DPC sensitization. Sample treatment: therapeutic diphenylcyclopropenone sensitization with weekly scalp DPC. Researchers extracted total RNA from unfractionated whole blood. This sample is part of a study of human T cells and chemical hapten exposure.

This TCR derives from a woman aged 45-65 years with alopecia areata. Some clones in this sample may be carry-over from other donors' samples. V is TRBV11-3 and J is TRBJ2-1, with a tentative D call TRBD1 (6 bases). Sequences were derived from whole blood, sampled in connection with sensitization to the hapten diphenylcyclopropenone (DPC). CDR3 bases: TGTGCCAGCAGCCCAGGACAGACAGGATACAATGAGCAGTTCTTC. Translation: CASSPGQTGYNEQFF.